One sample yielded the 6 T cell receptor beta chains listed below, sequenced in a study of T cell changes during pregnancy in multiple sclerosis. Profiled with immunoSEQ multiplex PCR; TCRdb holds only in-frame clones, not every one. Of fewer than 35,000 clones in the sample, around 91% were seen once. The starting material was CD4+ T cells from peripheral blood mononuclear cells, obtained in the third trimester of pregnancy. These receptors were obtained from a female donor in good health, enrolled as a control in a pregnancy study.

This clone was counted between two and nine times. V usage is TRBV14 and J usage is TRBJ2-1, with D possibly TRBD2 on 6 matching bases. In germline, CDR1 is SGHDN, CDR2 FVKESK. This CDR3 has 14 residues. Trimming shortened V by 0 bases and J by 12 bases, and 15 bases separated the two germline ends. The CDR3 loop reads CASSQDETWRGQFF. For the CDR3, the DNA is TGTGCCAGCAGCCAAGATGAGACCTGGCGGGGGCAGTTCTTC.

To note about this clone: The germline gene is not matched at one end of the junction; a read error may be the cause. CDR3 sequence: CASTLGLVSDTQYF. The CDR3 nucleotides are TGTGCCAGCACCTTGGGACTAGTAAGTGATACGCAGTATTTT. The chain couples TRBV5-4 to TRBJ2-3, with 8 nucleotides matching TRBD2. The CDR3 is 14 amino acids. Germline V gene sequence: CDR1 SGHNT, CDR2 YYREEE (reference sequence).

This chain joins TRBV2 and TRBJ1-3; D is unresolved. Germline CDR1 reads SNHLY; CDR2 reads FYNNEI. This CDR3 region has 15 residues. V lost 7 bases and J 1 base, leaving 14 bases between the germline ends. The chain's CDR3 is CASTRDGASGNTIYF. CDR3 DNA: TGTGCCAGCACCCGAGACGGAGCGTCTGGAAACACCATATATTTT.

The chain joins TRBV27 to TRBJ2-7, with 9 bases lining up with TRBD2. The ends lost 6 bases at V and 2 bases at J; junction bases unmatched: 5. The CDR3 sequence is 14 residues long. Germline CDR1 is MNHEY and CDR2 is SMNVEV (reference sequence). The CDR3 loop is CASSRTSAAYEQYF. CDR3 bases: TGTGCCAGCAGCCGGACTAGCGCAGCCTACGAGCAGTACTTC.

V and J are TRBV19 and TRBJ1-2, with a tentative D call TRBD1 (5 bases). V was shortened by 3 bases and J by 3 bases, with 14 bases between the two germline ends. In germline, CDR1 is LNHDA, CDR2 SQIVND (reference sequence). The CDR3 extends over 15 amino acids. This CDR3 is CASSIGGSSDYGYTF. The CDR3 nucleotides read TGTGCCAGTAGTATTGGGGGGAGCTCCGACTATGGCTACACCTTC.

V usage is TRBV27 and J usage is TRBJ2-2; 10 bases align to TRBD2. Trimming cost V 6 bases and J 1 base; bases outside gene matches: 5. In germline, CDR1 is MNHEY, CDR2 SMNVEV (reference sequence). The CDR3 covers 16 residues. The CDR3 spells CASRLTSGMNTGELFF. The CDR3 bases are TGTGCCAGCAGGCTAACTAGCGGGATGAACACCGGGGAGCTGTTTTTT.